The 27 T cell receptor beta chains in this list originate from one sample, sequenced in a study of control samples from healthy donors and cancer patients. TCRdb's table, derived via immunoSEQ multiplex PCR, lists solely in-frame clones and lacks some. The table records 150,000 or so clones, about 94% of them present only once. The sample consisted of blood. The receptor set was obtained from a man in his forties in good health.

This sequence joins TRBV3-1 (or the pseudogene TRBV3-2) and TRBJ1-2; D remains ambiguous. Germline values: CDR1 LGHDT, CDR2 YNNKEL (reference sequence). V lost 0 bases and J lost 4, with 6 bases in between. The CDR3 runs 13 residues. In DNA form, the CDR3 reads TGTGCCAGCAGCCAAGAACAGTTCTATGGCTACACCTTC. The encoded protein is CASSQEQFYGYTF.

This chain connects TRBV24-1 to TRBJ2-5, with D perhaps matching TRBD2 (7 bases). CDR3 size: 14 residues. Germline values: CDR1 KGHDR, CDR2 SFDVKD. Deletions cut 4 bases from V and 6 bases from J, with 14 bases between. In nucleotides, the CDR3 is TGTGCCACCAGTGAGGGGGGGACATCGAAGACCCAGTACTTC. Its protein is CATSEGGTSKTQYF.

CDR3 DNA sequence: TGTGCCAGCTCACTAAACGCAGGGGGCGGAAGCAATCAGCCCCAGCATTTT. Encoded protein: CASSLNAGGGSNQPQHF. J is TRBJ1-5 and V is TRBV18; 8 bases agree with TRBD1. Germline V gene sequence: CDR1 KGHSH, CDR2 LQKENI. The CDR3 extends over 17 amino acids. The V gene end was trimmed by 4 bases and the J gene end by 1 base; junction bases not matched to a gene: 9.

The chain links TRBV29-1 to TRBJ1-2; D might be TRBD1 (5 bases). Germline CDR1 reads SQVTM; CDR2 reads ANQGSEA. This CDR3 region has 13 residues. V dropped 4 bases and J dropped 0 bases, with 9 bases sitting between them. The CDR3 is CSVAGGPNYGYTF. CDR3 coding DNA: TGCAGCGTTGCGGGGGGACCTAACTATGGCTACACCTTC.

The V and J genes are TRBV4-1 and TRBJ2-3; possibly TRBD2 for D (5 bases). Germline V gene lookup returns CDR1 MGHRA and CDR2 YSYEKL. V was trimmed by 3 bases and J by 2 bases, leaving 12 bases between them. The CDR3 loop spans 15 amino acids. CDR3 region: CASSQAGLPTDTQYF. CDR3 sequence (DNA): TGCGCCAGCAGCCAGGCCGGACTCCCCACAGATACGCAGTATTTT.

The rearrangement joins TRBV5-1 to TRBJ2-3; weak D call: TRBD2 (5 bases). Trimming removed 0 bases from V and 0 bases from J, with 8 bases in between. The CDR3 covers 15 residues. CDR1 is SGHRS, CDR2 YFSETQ, per germline. CDR3 loop: CASSLASGSTDTQYF. CDR3 DNA sequence: TGCGCCAGCAGCTTGGCTTCGGGAAGCACAGATACGCAGTATTTT.

The rearrangement uses TRBV2 and TRBJ1-1, with D uncertain. The CDR3 is 13 residues long. V was trimmed by 5 bases and J by 4 bases, leaving 11 bases between them. The V gene's germline CDR1 is SNHLY and CDR2 FYNNEI. CDR3 coding DNA: TGTGCCAGCAGTAAGGTAATCCCCACTGAAGCTTTCTTT. Residues: CASSKVIPTEAFF.

The rearrangement uses TRBV18 and TRBJ1-2; a weak D match, TRBD1 (6 bases). The V gene lost 4 bases and the J gene lost 0 bases, with 6 bases spanning the gap. The CDR3 is 13 residues long. Germline loops: CDR1 KGHSH, CDR2 LQKENI. The CDR3 region has the DNA TGTGCCAGCTCACGACAGGCTAACTATGGCTACACCTTC. Amino acids: CASSRQANYGYTF.

The count of this clone is one. The chain recombines TRBV4-2 with TRBJ1-4; D not certain. CDR1 LGHNA and CDR2 YNFKEQ come from the germline V gene. The CDR3 totals 16 residues. V was shortened by 4 bases and J by 8 bases, with 20 bases between the two germline ends. CDR3 DNA: TGTGCCAGCAGCCCCTCCGTTATTGCTGTGGGGGAAAAACTGTTTTTT. Translated: CASSPSVIAVGEKLFF.

This clone was seen just once. The rearrangement links TRBV6-5 to TRBJ1-3, with D unclear. CDR1 MNHEY and CDR2 SVGAGI come from the germline V gene. The CDR3 loop spans 14 amino acids. V lost 6 bases and J 4 bases, leaving 13 bases between the germline ends. Written as DNA, the CDR3 is TGTGCCAGCAGAAAGACGGGAAAGGGAAACACCATATATTTT. Translated, it gives CASRKTGKGNTIYF.

The chain links TRBV12-5 to TRBJ1-2, with D uncertain. Germline V lookup: CDR1 LGHNT, CDR2 FRNRAP. The CDR3 length is 12 residues. Trimming pared 8 bases from V and 7 bases from J, leaving 14 bases between. For the CDR3, the DNA is TGTGCTAGTTCTCAATCCTTTAGTGGCTACACCTTC. It codes for CASSQSFSGYTF.

The chain carries TRBV18 and TRBJ2-3; TRBD2 matches at 11 bases. This CDR3 contains 19 residues. Germline lookup yields CDR1 KGHSH and CDR2 LQKENI. V shed 2 bases, J shed 4 bases, and the junction held 14 bases outside the gene matches. As DNA, the CDR3 is TGTGCCAGCTCACCATGGCTAGCGGGGGGCCTGTCCACAGCAGATACGCAGTATTTT. Protein sequence: CASSPWLAGGLSTADTQYF. Variable domain in full (rest from reference TRBV18 and TRBJ2-3): NAGVMQNPRHLVRRRGQEARLRCSPMKGHSHVYWYRQLPEEGLKFMVYLQKENIIDESGMPKERFSAEFPKEGPSILRIQQVVRGDSAAYFCASSPWLAGGLSTADTQYFGPGTRLTVL.

The genes are TRBV5-1 and TRBJ1-4, with D perhaps matching TRBD1 (5 bases). In germline, CDR1 is SGHRS, CDR2 YFSETQ. This CDR3 has 15 amino acids. V was clipped by 4 bases and J by 4 bases, with 14 bases between them. CDR3 sequence: CASSPWGGINEKLFF. The CDR3 coding sequence is TGCGCCAGCAGCCCCTGGGGGGGGATTAATGAAAAACTGTTTTTT.

The chain joins TRBV2 to TRBJ1-3; 7 bases fit TRBD1. V trimming: 4 bases; J trimming: 0 bases; junction bases outside the gene matches: 3. The CDR3 length is 15 residues. Germline loops: CDR1 SNHLY, CDR2 FYNNEI. This chain's CDR3 is CASSGTGHSGNTIYF. In DNA form, the CDR3 reads TGTGCCAGCAGTGGGACAGGCCACTCTGGAAACACCATATATTTT.

This chain uses TRBV7-8 with TRBJ1-2; D not resolved. Germline V gene lookup returns CDR1 SGHVS and CDR2 FQNEAQ. V was cut by 5 bases and J by 0 bases, with 16 bases left in between. The CDR3 sequence is 16 residues long. The CDR3 loop reads CASSPGSHRTNYGYTF. As DNA, the CDR3 is TGTGCCAGCAGCCCGGGGAGTCATCGAACTAACTATGGCTACACCTTC. Full variable domain (outside the CDR3, taken from reference TRBV7-8 and TRBJ1-2): GAGVSQSPRYKVAKRGQDVALRCDPISGHVSLFWYQQALGQGPEFLTYFQNEAQLDKSGLPSDRFFAERPEGSVSTLKIQRTQQEDSAVYLCASSPGSHRTNYGYTFGSGTRLTVV.

The chain joins TRBV19 to TRBJ1-2; D is undetermined. Germline V CDR1 and CDR2: LNHDA, SQIVND (reference sequence). The CDR3 length is 18 residues. Deletions cut 3 bases from V and 4 bases from J, with 24 bases between. The CDR3 DNA is TGTGCCAGTAGTATGAAAAGGGCGGGCACCCCGGTGGGCTATGGCTACACCTTC. It translates to CASSMKRAGTPVGYGYTF.

The V and J genes are TRBV5-1 and TRBJ2-1; a weak D match, TRBD1 (5 bases). Germline CDR1 is SGHRS and CDR2 is YFSETQ. V was pared by 0 bases and J by 0 bases, with 10 bases between. The CDR3 is 16 residues long. The CDR3 loop reads CASSLEGSSSYNEQFF. CDR3 DNA sequence: TGCGCCAGCAGCTTGGAGGGGTCAAGCTCCTACAATGAGCAGTTCTTC.

The chain couples TRBV30 to TRBJ1-1; D is unresolved. Germline loops: CDR1 GTSNPN, CDR2 SVGIG (reference sequence). This CDR3 has 13 residues. Trimming took off 5 bases at V and 1 base at J, with 11 bases between the two ends. The CDR3 is CAWSPETNTEAFF. The CDR3 nucleotides read TGTGCCTGGTCCCCCGAAACGAACACTGAAGCTTTCTTT.

The chain joins TRBV21-1 to TRBJ1-1. TRBV21-1 has pseudogene status. The CDR3 has 15 amino acids. The CDR3 reads CASSNLGSRNTEAFF. The CDR3 coding sequence is TGTGCCAGCAGCAACTTGGGTTCGAGGAACACTGAAGCTTTCTTT.

The chain employs TRBV5-4 and TRBJ1-1, with D possibly TRBD1 on 6 matching bases. V was clipped by 5 bases and J by 7 bases, with 18 bases between them. CDR3 length: 14 residues. Looked up from germline, CDR1 is SGHNT and CDR2 is YYREEE (reference sequence). CDR3 sequence (DNA): TGTGCCAGCAGTCAAACAGGGTCGGGTTTTGAAGCTTTCTTT. It codes for CASSQTGSGFEAFF.

Here the CDR3 DNA reads TGTGCCTGGATCCCGAGGTCCGGCCGGAACACTGAAGCTTTCTTT. This encodes CAWIPRSGRNTEAFF. The V and J genes are TRBV30 and TRBJ1-1; no firm D call. The CDR3 extends over 15 amino acids. The V end lost 4 bases, the J end lost 1 base, and 16 bases lay between the germline ends. Germline assignment: CDR1 GTSNPN and CDR2 SVGIG (reference sequence).

V is TRBV28 and J is TRBJ2-7; 7 bases line up with TRBD1. Losses at the gene ends were 3 bases for V and 2 bases for J; bases not matched to a gene: 7. CDR1 and CDR2 from the germline V gene are MDHEN and SYDVKM. This CDR3 comprises 15 residues. The CDR3 sequence: CASSFSGQTTYEQYF. The CDR3 DNA reads as TGTGCCAGCAGTTTCTCGGGACAGACCACCTACGAGCAGTACTTC.

This clone was observed a single time. The chain has TRBV24-1 and TRBJ1-6; 9 bases agree with TRBD1. J gave up 10 bases and V 3 bases, and 6 bases lay outside the gene matches. The CDR3 spans 15 residues. CDR1 and CDR2 (germline): KGHDR, SFDVKD. The CDR3 sequence: CATSDGQGFGSPLHF. The CDR3 DNA is TGTGCCACCAGTGATGGACAGGGGTTTGGATCACCCCTCCACTTT.

The gene calls are TRBV12-3 or TRBV12-4 and TRBJ1-1; no definite D call. The CDR3 has 12 amino acids. Trimming took off 3 bases at V and 2 bases at J, with 4 bases between the two ends. CDR3 sequence (DNA): TGTGCCAGCAGTTTTGTAAACACTGAAGCTTTCTTT. Translated: CASSFVNTEAFF.

The chain employs TRBV2 and TRBJ1-2; no clear D gene. The V and J ends lost 5 bases and 6 bases respectively, with 19 bases between them. Germline V lookup: CDR1 SNHLY, CDR2 FYNNEI. The CDR3 runs to 15 residues. The CDR3 region is CASSIIIGVSNGYTF. CDR3 bases: TGTGCCAGCAGTATAATCATTGGGGTATCTAATGGCTACACCTTC.

This clone was detected only once. The rearrangement links TRBV18 to TRBJ1-5, with 7 bases identical to TRBD1. Germline loops: CDR1 KGHSH, CDR2 LQKENI. With 4 bases clipped from V and 1 base from J, the junction kept 4 bases outside the gene matches. The CDR3 is 15 amino acids. The CDR3 region is CASSRAGQSNQPQHF. CDR3 nucleotides: TGTGCCAGCTCACGGGCGGGACAGAGCAATCAGCCCCAGCATTTT.

The chain employs TRBV9 and TRBJ2-2, with TRBD2 matching 12 bases. The CDR3 is made up of 15 amino acids. Germline trimming cut 5 bases from V and 5 bases from J; bases unmatched to any gene: 4. Germline CDR1 SGDLS, CDR2 YYNGEE. The CDR3 spells CASSPTSGGTGELFF. In DNA form, the CDR3 reads TGTGCCAGCAGTCCGACTAGCGGGGGAACCGGGGAGCTGTTTTTT.